The 16 T cell receptor beta chains listed next were all sequenced from one sample in a study of blood T cell repertoires in COVID-19. Some clones are missing from TCRdb's copy, which holds only in-frame ones; the method was immunoSEQ multiplex PCR. The sample carries under 200,000 clones, around nine tenths recorded once. The specimen was peripheral blood. The source of these receptors is a man in his forties with active or convalescent COVID-19.

This chain joins TRBV7-2 and TRBJ1-4, with TRBD1 matching 7 bases. The CDR3 covers 15 residues. After removal of 0 bases from V and 10 bases from J, the junction contained 8 bases not matched to a gene. The germline V gene encodes CDR1 SGHTA and CDR2 FQGNSA. The CDR3 nucleotides read TGTGCCAGCAGCTTAGCCCGGGACAGCGCCGTAAAACTGTTTTTT. Translation gives CASSLARDSAVKLFF.

V is TRBV7-9 and J is TRBJ2-4, with TRBD2 matching over 7 bases. There are 14 residues in the CDR3. V was clipped by 2 bases and J by 6 bases; unmatched bases: 4. Germline CDR1 is SEHNR and CDR2 is FQNEAQ (reference sequence). The CDR3 DNA sequence: TGTGCCAGCAGCTTAAACGGCGGGGGAAACATTCAGTACTTC. As protein: CASSLNGGGNIQYF.

This rearrangement joins TRBV6-5 to TRBJ1-1; D unclear. This CDR3 is 13 amino acids long. The V end was cut by 4 bases, the J end by 1 base, with 7 bases between. Germline values: CDR1 MNHEY, CDR2 SVGAGI. CDR3 sequence: CASSSNPNTEAFF. The CDR3 DNA sequence: TGTGCCAGCAGTTCTAACCCGAACACTGAAGCTTTCTTT.

The chain carries TRBV27 and TRBJ1-1, with D possibly being TRBD1 (6 bases). V was clipped by 6 bases and J by 3 bases, with 14 bases between them. The CDR3 sequence is 14 residues long. Germline loops: CDR1 MNHEY, CDR2 SMNVEV (reference sequence). The CDR3 DNA sequence: TGTGCCAGCAGGTACAGGGCTAGGGACACTGAAGCTTTCTTT. It translates to CASRYRARDTEAFF.

This chain links TRBV11-1 with TRBJ2-5, with a weak D call TRBD1 (5 bases). V lost 6 bases to trimming and J lost 5 bases, with 16 bases between them. Germline V CDR1 and CDR2: SGHAT, FQDESV (reference sequence). The CDR3 totals 14 residues. CDR3 residues: CASSMGRAGETQYF. The CDR3 nucleotides read TGTGCCAGCAGTATGGGCAGGGCAGGTGAGACCCAGTACTTC.

The chain recombines TRBV5-1 with TRBJ2-7, with D maybe TRBD1 (5 bases). The CDR3 has 13 amino acids. V dropped 4 bases and J dropped 3 bases, with 11 bases sitting between them. Germline-derived CDR1 and CDR2 are SGHRS and YFSETQ. The CDR3 DNA is TGCGCCAGCAGCGAGACAGCTAGCTACGAGCAGTACTTC. It specifies CASSETASYEQYF.

This sequence joins TRBV3-1 (or the pseudogene TRBV3-2) and TRBJ1-6, with 12 bases fitting TRBD1. The ends lost 8 bases at V and 10 bases at J; junction bases unmatched: 3. The CDR3 length is 13 residues. The germline gives CDR1 LGHDT, CDR2 YNNKEL (reference sequence). The CDR3 sequence is CASGDRGQSPLHF. The DNA of the CDR3 is TGTGCCAGCGGGGACAGGGGGCAGTCACCCCTCCACTTT.

The chain has TRBV9 and TRBJ1-2, with 7 nucleotides matching TRBD1. The germline V gene encodes CDR1 SGDLS and CDR2 YYNGEE. V lost 3 bases to trimming and J lost 3 bases; unmatched junction nucleotides: 8. This CDR3 is built from 15 residues. This CDR3 is CASSGDDRDYYGYTF. CDR3 coding DNA: TGTGCCAGCAGCGGCGACGACAGGGACTACTATGGCTACACCTTC.

The V call is TRBV11-2, the J call TRBJ1-2, with a weak D call TRBD1 (6 bases). Germline-derived CDR1 and CDR2 are SGHAT and FQNNGV. The CDR3 runs to 16 residues. With 4 bases removed from V and 3 bases from J, the gap between germline ends came to 18 bases. In DNA form, the CDR3 reads TGTGCCAGCAGCTCTCGGACAGTCGCCGAGCACTATGGCTACACCTTC. Amino acids: CASSSRTVAEHYGYTF.

The V gene is TRBV7-9, the J gene TRBJ2-1; 7 positions match TRBD1. Trimming at V came to 1 base and at J to 3 bases, leaving 3 bases not matched to a gene. Per the germline V gene, CDR1 is SEHNR and CDR2 is FQNEAQ (reference sequence). The CDR3 has 15 residues. CDR3 sequence reads: CASSLEGQDYNEQFF. As DNA, the CDR3 is TGTGCCAGCAGCTTAGAAGGACAGGACTACAATGAGCAGTTCTTC.

The chain couples TRBV6-1 to TRBJ2-1; 10 bases are shared with TRBD1. The junction had 4 bases not matched to a gene; V was cut back by 3 bases and J by 5 bases. This CDR3 is built from 15 residues. In germline, CDR1 is MNHNS, CDR2 SASEGT. CDR3 residues: CASSESGTGDNEQFF. The CDR3 DNA reads as TGTGCCAGCAGTGAGTCCGGGACAGGGGACAATGAGCAGTTCTTC.

The CDR3 DNA follows: TGTGCCAGCAGTGGCAGGCCATACAATGAGCAGTTCTTC. It is translated as CASSGRPYNEQFF. This chain connects TRBV28 to TRBJ2-1; D not resolved. The CDR3 contains 13 residues. Trimming pared 5 bases from V and 4 bases from J, leaving 9 bases between. From germline, CDR1 is MDHEN and CDR2 SYDVKM.

V and J are TRBV11-3 and TRBJ2-7, with D possibly being TRBD1 (5 bases). The CDR3 has 15 residues. With 5 bases removed from V and 5 bases from J, the gap between germline ends came to 19 bases. Germline loops: CDR1 SGHNT, CDR2 YENEEA. CDR3 sequence reads: CASSTGETAPHEQYF. The CDR3 region has the DNA TGTGCCAGCAGCACGGGCGAGACAGCACCCCACGAGCAGTACTTC.

This chain links TRBV5-6 with TRBJ2-6, with D uncertain. Germline V gives CDR1 SGHDT, CDR2 YYEEEE. The CDR3 consists of 16 residues. V was clipped by 1 base and J by 0 bases, with 8 bases between them. The CDR3 coding sequence is TGTGCCAGCAGCTTGCGGGTCAACTCTGGGGCCAACGTCCTGACTTTC. Amino acids: CASSLRVNSGANVLTF.

This sequence joins TRBV7-2 and TRBJ1-1, with 8 bases fitting TRBD1. Per the germline V gene, CDR1 is SGHTA and CDR2 is FQGNSA. The ends lost 2 bases at V and 5 bases at J; junction bases unmatched: 7. CDR3 length: 15 residues. CDR3 sequence reads: CASSLRAGGKTEAFF. The CDR3 nucleotides read TGTGCCAGCAGCTTAAGGGCAGGGGGCAAAACTGAAGCTTTCTTT.

The chain links TRBV29-1 to TRBJ1-1, with unresolved D. This CDR3 contains 13 residues. V lost 4 bases to trimming and J lost 2 bases, with 11 bases between them. Germline V CDR1 and CDR2: SQVTM, ANQGSEA. In DNA, the CDR3 is TGCAGCGTTGCAATCCAACTAAACACTGAAGCTTTCTTT. Amino acid sequence: CSVAIQLNTEAFF. The variable domain in full, completed from reference TRBV29-1 and TRBJ1-1, reads SAVISQKPSRDICQRGTSLTIQCQVDSQVTMMFWYRQQPGQSLTLIATANQGSEATYESGFVIDKFPISRPNLTFSTLTVSNMSPEDSSIYLCSVAIQLNTEAFFGQGTRLTVV.